This TCR beta chain is drawn from a study of blood T cells in healthy people across ages. The V and J ends lost 4 bases and 2 bases respectively, with 18 bases between them. CDR3 size: 16 residues. CDR1 and CDR2 from the germline V gene are ENHRY and SYGVKD. Primers used in a second PCR of roughly 6 to 12 cycles were a sample-barcoded 5' primer and a J-beta primer mix. Samples each returned at least 3 million CDR3-containing paired-end reads. Each CDR3 protein is one row after TCRdb ran MiXCR on the 5' RACE reads. The profile shows hundreds of thousands of distinct CDR3 sequences, 40% to 45% of them singletons. The study drew donors from healthy Caucasian individuals in Russia aged roughly 6 to 90.

The chain employs TRBV10-3 and TRBJ2-7; possible D gene TRBD2, 6 bases. The receptor's source is a woman aged 55-70 years in good health. Sequenced: blood. The CDR3 DNA sequence: TGTGCCATCAGTGGCGGAGGGGCTAGCGCACCCTACGAGCAGTACTTC. It is translated as CAISGGGASAPYEQYF.